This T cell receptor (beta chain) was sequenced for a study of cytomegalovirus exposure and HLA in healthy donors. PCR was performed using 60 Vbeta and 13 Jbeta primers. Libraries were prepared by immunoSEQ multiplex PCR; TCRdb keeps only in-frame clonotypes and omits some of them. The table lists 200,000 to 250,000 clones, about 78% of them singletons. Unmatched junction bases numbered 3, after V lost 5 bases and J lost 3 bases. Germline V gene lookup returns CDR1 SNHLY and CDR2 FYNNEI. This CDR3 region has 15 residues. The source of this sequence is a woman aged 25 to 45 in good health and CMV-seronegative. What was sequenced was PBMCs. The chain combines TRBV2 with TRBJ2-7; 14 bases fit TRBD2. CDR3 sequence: CASSMGLAGVYEQYF. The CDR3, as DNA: TGTGCCAGCAGTATGGGACTAGCGGGAGTCTACGAGCAGTACTTC.